Shown below are 24 T cell receptor beta chains from a single sample sequenced in a study of ipilimumab plus nivolumab after autologous stem cell transplantation. Profiling relied on immunoSEQ multiplex PCR, and the TCRdb table lists in-frame clones only, not all of them. Altogether some 46,000 clones are present, over 75% being singletons, with the ten largest covering less than 0.95%. The specimen comprised PBMCs, sampled in a trial of ipilimumab plus nivolumab as post-transplant consolidation. All receptors come from a male donor with multiple myeloma.

The chain employs TRBV2 and TRBJ2-1, with D hard to call. The length of the CDR3 is 12 residues. Per the germline V gene, CDR1 is SNHLY and CDR2 is FYNNEI. V lost 6 bases to trimming and J lost 7 bases, with 10 bases between them. This chain's CDR3 is CASSAQRNEQFF. CDR3 nucleotide sequence: TGTGCCAGCAGCGCCCAGAGGAATGAGCAGTTCTTC.

The chain joins TRBV28 to TRBJ1-5; D gene uncertain. In germline, CDR1 is MDHEN, CDR2 SYDVKM. Trimming pared 6 bases from V and 0 bases from J, leaving 12 bases between. This CDR3 spans 15 amino acids. The CDR3 region has the DNA TGTGCCAGCAGCCATCGGGTTTTTAGCAATCAGCCCCAGCATTTT. It translates to CASSHRVFSNQPQHF.

There are a few counts of this clone. The chain has TRBV7-9 and TRBJ1-5; 8 bases agree with TRBD1. There are 14 residues in the CDR3. Germline CDR1 and CDR2: SEHNR and FQNEAQ (reference sequence). J gave up 6 bases and V 7 bases, and 8 bases lay outside the gene matches. CDR3 sequence reads: CASTSTGDSQPQHF. In DNA form, the CDR3 reads TGTGCCAGCACCTCGACAGGGGACAGTCAGCCCCAGCATTTT.

CDR3 loop: CASSPRLGAGNTIYF. CDR3 sequence (DNA): TGTGCCAGCAGTCCACGCTTGGGGGCTGGAAACACCATATATTTT. This chain joins TRBV2 and TRBJ1-3; a possible D gene is TRBD1 (5 bases). Trimming stripped 5 bases from V and 2 bases from J, with 13 bases between. The CDR3 is 15 amino acids. Germline V gene lookup returns CDR1 SNHLY and CDR2 FYNNEI.

V and J are TRBV19 and TRBJ2-1, with D possibly matching TRBD2 (5 bases). The CDR3 extends over 14 amino acids. Trimming shortened V by 6 bases and J by 4 bases, and 13 bases separated the two germline ends. From germline, CDR1 is LNHDA and CDR2 SQIVND (reference sequence). CDR3 bases: TGTGCCAGTAGCCTTCGCGGGCCTTACAATGAGCAGTTCTTC. The encoded protein is CASSLRGPYNEQFF.

For this clone: Distinct nucleotide sequences in the sample also encode this CDR3. V and J are TRBV18 and TRBJ1-1; tentative D call: TRBD1 (6 bases). The CDR3 is 16 residues long. Per germline, CDR1 KGHSH and CDR2 LQKENI. The V gene lost 1 base and the J gene lost 0 bases, with 12 bases spanning the gap. DNA for the CDR3: TGTGCCAGCTCACCACAGGGGGGGCCCATGAACACTGAAGCTTTCTTT. Translating gives CASSPQGGPMNTEAFF. The complete variable domain, with remaining parts taken from reference TRBV18 and TRBJ1-1, reads NAGVMQNPRHLVRRRGQEARLRCSPMKGHSHVYWYRQLPEEGLKFMVYLQKENIIDESGMPKERFSAEFPKEGPSILRIQQVVRGDSAAYFCASSPQGGPMNTEAFFGQGTRLTVV.

As concerns this clone: Compared with germline, one end of the junction differs, possibly owing to a read error. The V call is TRBV7-2, the J call TRBJ1-2, with D possibly being TRBD1 (5 bases). This CDR3 has 14 residues. Germline assignment: CDR1 SGHTA and CDR2 FQGNSA. The CDR3, as DNA: TGTGCCAGCACCACACCGGGGCTAAGGGTAGCGGCCTTCTTC. It codes for CASTTPGLRVAAFF.

V is TRBV4-2 and J is TRBJ2-1; the match to TRBD2 covers 14 bases. Germline loops: CDR1 LGHNA, CDR2 YNFKEQ. This CDR3 comprises 15 residues. V shed 4 bases and J 10 bases; nucleotides not matched to a gene: 6. In DNA form, the CDR3 reads TGTGCCAGCAGCCTGGGGACTAGCGGGAGTAGCGAGCAGTTCTTC. Translated, it gives CASSLGTSGSSEQFF.

The chain recombines TRBV5-1 with TRBJ2-1; D is perhaps TRBD1 (5 bases). The CDR3 consists of 17 residues. In germline, CDR1 is SGHRS, CDR2 YFSETQ. V lost 0 bases and J 1 base, leaving 14 bases between the germline ends. The CDR3 coding sequence is TGCGCCAGCAGCTTGGATCGACAGAGAAGATCCTACAATGAGCAGTTCTTC. Protein product: CASSLDRQRRSYNEQFF.

The V call is TRBV25-1, the J call TRBJ2-1; 9 bases are shared with TRBD2. Germline V CDR1 and CDR2: MGHDK, SYGVNS. V dropped 6 bases and J dropped 6; count of bases not matched to a gene: 18. The CDR3 loop spans 18 amino acids. The CDR3 sequence is CASSPQSGGGGGSNEQFF. DNA of the CDR3: TGTGCCAGCAGCCCCCAAAGCGGAGGCGGGGGGGGCAGCAATGAGCAGTTCTTC.

The chain has TRBV27 and TRBJ1-1; no clear D gene. Germline loops: CDR1 MNHEY, CDR2 SMNVEV (reference sequence). The length of the CDR3 is 13 residues. Deletions cut 2 bases from V and 4 bases from J, with 8 bases between. CDR3 in amino acids: CASSLIVGTEAFF. The CDR3 DNA reads as TGTGCCAGCAGTTTAATTGTGGGCACTGAAGCTTTCTTT.

The chain joins TRBV5-4 to TRBJ2-1; tentatively, D is TRBD1 or TRBD2 (7 bases each). The V end lost 4 bases, the J end lost 3 bases, and 14 bases lay between the germline ends. The CDR3 loop spans 15 amino acids. CDR1 and CDR2 from the germline V gene are SGHNT and YYREEE (reference sequence). The CDR3 spells CASSGGDSNYNEQFF. The DNA of the CDR3 is TGTGCCAGCAGCGGGGGGGACAGCAACTACAATGAGCAGTTCTTC.

This chain connects TRBV2 to TRBJ2-6; possibly TRBD1 for D (6 bases). The germline CDR1 and CDR2 sequences are SNHLY and FYNNEI. The V gene lost 3 bases and the J gene lost 4 bases, with 13 bases spanning the gap. This CDR3 spans 16 amino acids. The CDR3 sequence: CASSDLGAAGANVLTF. For the CDR3, the DNA is TGTGCCAGCAGTGATTTGGGGGCAGCAGGGGCCAACGTCCTGACTTTC.

In DNA form, the CDR3 reads TGTGCCAGTAATCTAGAGGGGGGAAATACGCAGTATTTT. Its translation is CASNLEGGNTQYF. The J gene is TRBJ2-3, the V gene TRBV19, with D possibly called TRBD1 or TRBD2 (6 bases each). Germline V gives CDR1 LNHDA, CDR2 SQIVND (reference sequence). V lost 7 bases and J lost 7, with 15 bases in between. The CDR3 spans 13 residues.

The chain couples TRBV7-3 to TRBJ2-1, with TRBD2 identical over 14 bases. The trim removed 5 bases at V and 12 bases at J, leaving 6 bases unmatched. Germline lookup yields CDR1 SGHTA and CDR2 FQGTGA. The CDR3 is 14 amino acids. The CDR3, as DNA: TGTGCCAGCAGCCCGGGGACTAGCGGGAGTGTGCAGTTCTTC. Its translation: CASSPGTSGSVQFF.

The gene calls are TRBV11-3 and TRBJ2-7; the D gene could be TRBD1 or TRBD2 (7 bases each). Deletions cut 5 bases from V and 4 bases from J, with 18 bases between. The CDR3 is made up of 15 amino acids. CDR1 is SGHNT, CDR2 YENEEA, per germline. CDR3 DNA sequence: TGTGCCAGCAGCCGGGCGGGGGACAGAGGTTACGAGCAGTACTTC. Protein sequence: CASSRAGDRGYEQYF.

This chain links TRBV6-6 with TRBJ2-7, with D possibly matching TRBD2 (6 bases). V lost 6 bases and J lost 1, with 16 bases in between. The CDR3 extends over 15 amino acids. Per the germline V gene, CDR1 is MNHNY and CDR2 is SVGAGI (reference sequence). CDR3 sequence (DNA): TGTGCCAGCAGACGCACACGGGAGATGTCCTACGAGCAGTACTTC. Protein product: CASRRTREMSYEQYF.

This clone was seen only a few times. The genes are TRBV9 and TRBJ1-1; tentatively, D is TRBD1 (5 bases). V lost 3 bases to trimming and J lost 0 bases, with 12 bases between them. This CDR3 is 15 amino acids long. Germline loops: CDR1 SGDLS, CDR2 YYNGEE. CDR3 amino acids: CASSAGGFLNTEAFF. In nucleotides, the CDR3 is TGTGCCAGCAGCGCGGGGGGATTTCTGAACACTGAAGCTTTCTTT.

This clone was counted only a few times. V and J are TRBV18 and TRBJ1-5; the D gene is possibly TRBD1 (6 bases). The CDR3 consists of 15 residues. V gave up 5 bases and J gave up 6 bases, with 17 bases separating them. The germline V gene has CDR1 KGHSH and CDR2 LQKENI. Here the CDR3 reads CASSYTTGNGQPQHF. CDR3 nucleotide sequence: TGTGCCAGCTCATACACAACAGGGAACGGTCAGCCCCAGCATTTT. Full variable domain (missing parts from reference TRBV18 and TRBJ1-5): NAGVMQNPRHLVRRRGQEARLRCSPMKGHSHVYWYRQLPEEGLKFMVYLQKENIIDESGMPKERFSAEFPKEGPSILRIQQVVRGDSAAYFCASSYTTGNGQPQHFGDGTRLSIL.

The rearrangement uses TRBV7-9 and TRBJ2-1, with D possibly matching TRBD2 (6 bases). This CDR3 is 15 amino acids long. Germline V gives CDR1 SEHNR, CDR2 FQNEAQ (reference sequence). V was shortened by 7 bases and J by 1 base, with 14 bases between the two germline ends. CDR3 sequence reads: CASTPGRTSYNEQFF. The CDR3 nucleotides read TGTGCCAGCACCCCTGGGAGGACGTCCTACAATGAGCAGTTCTTC.

The J gene is TRBJ2-3, the V gene TRBV7-2; D assignment may be TRBD1 or TRBD2 (7 bases each). CDR1 and CDR2 (germline): SGHTA, FQGNSA. The CDR3 totals 15 residues. Trimming removed 3 bases at V and 3 bases at J, with 13 bases between. The CDR3 DNA sequence: TGTGCCAGCAGCTTCGGGACAGCGGGAACAGATACGCAGTATTTT. This sequence encodes CASSFGTAGTDTQYF.

The rearrangement uses TRBV21-1 and TRBJ1-2. TRBV21-1 is annotated as a pseudogene. This CDR3 contains 11 residues. The CDR3 is CASSKVGGYTF. The CDR3 coding sequence is TGTGCCAGCAGCAAAGTGGGGGGCTACACCTTC.

V and J are TRBV6-1 and TRBJ2-5, with 7 positions matching TRBD1. Germline assignment: CDR1 MNHNS and CDR2 SASEGT. This CDR3 has 14 residues. V lost 2 bases and J lost 2; bases outside the gene matches: 2. The CDR3 DNA follows: TGTGCCAGCAGTGAACCCAGGGGGCAAGAGACCCAGTACTTC. Translation gives CASSEPRGQETQYF.

The chain has TRBV18 and TRBJ1-1; D unresolved. V dropped 3 bases and J dropped 7 bases, with 15 bases sitting between them. The CDR3 covers 14 residues. Germline CDR1 reads KGHSH; CDR2 reads LQKENI. CDR3 sequence reads: CASSPPTRAGEAFF. DNA for the CDR3: TGTGCCAGCTCACCTCCGACAAGGGCCGGTGAAGCTTTCTTT.